Below are 24 T cell receptor beta chains sequenced from a single sample in a study of neurological immune-mediated disorders. TCRdb fed the 5' RACE reads into MiXCR, producing one record per CDR3 protein. Counted here are around 46,000 distinct CDR3 sequences, around 4.3% occurring once; the ten biggest clones make up just over 5.5%. The sequenced material came from PBMCs. Receptors were obtained from a woman in her fifties or sixties with multiple sclerosis.

There are many counts of this clonotype. The chain joins TRBV6-1 to TRBJ2-7; no clear D. The germline V and J ends were trimmed by 6 bases and 0 bases, with 9 bases remaining between them. CDR1 and CDR2 (germline): MNHNS, SASEGT. The CDR3 spans 13 residues. The CDR3 protein is CASRQAASYEQYV. CDR3 coding DNA: TGTGCCAGCAGGCAGGCAGCCTCCTACGAGCAGTACGTC.

This clonotype was observed a handful of times. This sequence joins TRBV7-6 and TRBJ2-3; tentatively, D is TRBD1 or TRBD2 (5 bases each). V dropped 2 bases and J dropped 6 bases, with 12 bases sitting between them. Looked up from germline, CDR1 is SGHVS and CDR2 is FNYEAQ. The CDR3 contains 14 residues. CDR3 bases: TGTGCCAGCAGCTTACACCTCGGGGCGGATACGCAGTATTTT. This gives the protein CASSLHLGADTQYF.

This clonotype was detected many times. The chain uses TRBV20-1 and TRBJ2-1; 10 nucleotides align to TRBD2. J was trimmed by 2 bases and V by 0 bases; bases with no gene match: 4. Germline V gene lookup returns CDR1 DFQATT and CDR2 SNEGSKA (reference sequence). The CDR3 has 16 residues. CDR3 nucleotides: TGCAGTGCTAGAGACCTACTAGCGGGGACCTACAATGAGCAGTTCTTC. Translating it yields CSARDLLAGTYNEQFF.

The chain recombines TRBV18 with TRBJ2-1; 9 bases line up with TRBD1. CDR1 KGHSH and CDR2 LQKENI come from the germline V gene. This CDR3 is 17 amino acids long. The V gene end was trimmed by 3 bases and the J gene end by 6 bases; junction bases not matched to a gene: 12. The CDR3 loop reads CASSPLARQGVSNEQFF. The DNA of the CDR3 is TGTGCCAGCTCACCCCTGGCGCGACAGGGGGTTAGCAATGAGCAGTTCTTC.

This clonotype was seen a few times. V is TRBV11-2 and J is TRBJ1-2; unclear D gene. CDR3 size: 16 residues. V was pared by 4 bases and J by 7 bases, with 22 bases between. The germline CDR1 and CDR2 sequences are SGHAT and FQNNGV. This CDR3 reads CASSSSPGGMVGGYTF. The CDR3 region has the DNA TGTGCCAGCAGCTCCTCCCCCGGTGGGATGGTGGGTGGCTACACCTTC. Full variable domain (rest looked up from reference TRBV11-2 and TRBJ1-2): EAGVAQSPRYKIIEKRQSVAFWCNPISGHATLYWYQQILGQGPKLLIQFQNNGVVDDSQLPKDRFSAERLKGVDSTLKIQPAKLEDSAVYLCASSSSPGGMVGGYTFGSGTRLTVV.

The sample holds a few counts of this clonotype. The chain joins TRBV12-3 or TRBV12-4 to TRBJ2-1; D not resolved. This CDR3 comprises 14 residues. Trimming pared 6 bases from V and 4 bases from J, leaving 13 bases between. The CDR3 nucleotides read TGTGCCAGCAGCAACAATGGGGAATACAATGAGCAGTTCTTC. Protein: CASSNNGEYNEQFF.

This clonotype was recorded many times. The gene calls are TRBV2 and TRBJ2-5, with TRBD2 identical over 8 bases. The germline V gene encodes CDR1 SNHLY and CDR2 FYNNEI. V lost 6 bases to trimming and J lost 1 base; unmatched junction nucleotides: 4. The CDR3 is 14 amino acids. Here the CDR3 reads CASRGLVAQETQYF. In DNA, the CDR3 is TGTGCCAGCAGGGGACTAGTAGCCCAAGAGACCCAGTACTTC.

This clonotype came up many times. The rearrangement uses TRBV20-1 and TRBJ1-2; 8 bases fit TRBD1. This CDR3 comprises 14 residues. Germline V gives CDR1 DFQATT, CDR2 SNEGSKA (reference sequence). The CDR3 DNA is TGCAGGCATGATTCGGACAGGGCGTTGTGTGGCTACACCTTC. Its protein is CRHDSDRALCGYTF.

This clonotype was counted ten times or more. V and J are TRBV7-2 and TRBJ1-1, with D tentatively TRBD1 (6 bases). V lost 5 bases and J lost 0, with 7 bases in between. CDR1 is SGHTA and CDR2 is FQGNSA in the germline V gene. The CDR3 length is 13 residues. The CDR3 DNA follows: TGTGCCAGCAGCAGGGGGGTGAACACTGAAGCTTTCTTT. The encoded protein is CASSRGVNTEAFF.

This clonotype was observed at least ten times. The chain couples TRBV9 to TRBJ2-5; D is unresolved. CDR3 size: 13 residues. The germline V gene encodes CDR1 SGDLS and CDR2 YYNGEE. V lost 0 bases, J lost 2 bases, and 5 bases lay in between. CDR3 sequence (DNA): TGTGCCAGCAGCGTAGGGGGTCAAGAGACCCAGTACTTC. Its protein product is CASSVGGQETQYF.

This clonotype came up many times. The chain recombines TRBV5-1 with TRBJ2-3; 14 bases line up with TRBD2. After removal of 5 bases from V and 1 base from J, the junction contained 3 bases not matched to a gene. The CDR3 runs to 16 residues. CDR1 and CDR2 (germline): SGHRS, YFSETQ. CDR3 protein: CASRRLAGGRTDTQYF. For the CDR3, the DNA is TGCGCCAGCAGACGACTAGCGGGAGGGCGCACAGATACGCAGTATTTT.

At least ten counts were recorded for this clonotype. The rearrangement links TRBV5-1 to TRBJ2-3, with 7 bases fitting TRBD1. V was pared by 2 bases and J by 2 bases, with 2 bases of the junction left unmatched. CDR3 length: 14 amino acids. Germline V lookup: CDR1 SGHRS, CDR2 YFSETQ. The CDR3 reads CASSLQGFTDTQYF. CDR3 DNA sequence: TGCGCCAGCAGCTTACAGGGGTTCACAGATACGCAGTATTTT.

This clonotype was seen at least ten times. The gene calls are TRBV20-1 and TRBJ1-1; D not resolved. Between the trimmed V and J ends, which lost 3 bases and 0 bases, there was a span of 11 bases. Germline lookup yields CDR1 DFQATT and CDR2 SNEGSKA (reference sequence). There are 14 residues in the CDR3. In DNA, the CDR3 is TGCAGTGCTAGGCCCCAAAGAATGAACACTGAAGCTTTCTTT. Its protein product is CSARPQRMNTEAFF.

The table lists this clonotype with many counts. The gene calls are TRBV6-2 or TRBV6-3 and TRBJ2-7, with a tentative D call TRBD2 (6 bases). Trimming took off 5 bases at V and 1 base at J, with 15 bases between the two ends. Germline V CDR1 and CDR2: MNHEY, SVGEGT. The CDR3 length is 15 residues. The DNA for the CDR3 is TGTGCCAGCAGTCCCCGACTAGAGGGGTCCTACGAGCAGTACTTC. It codes for CASSPRLEGSYEQYF.

The V gene is TRBV7-9, the J gene TRBJ1-1; D is uncertain. The CDR3 is 12 residues long. Trimming took 6 bases from V and 1 from J, leaving 6 bases between them. The germline V gene has CDR1 SEHNR and CDR2 FQNEAQ (reference sequence). CDR3 coding DNA: TGTGCCAGCAGTGGAGGGAACACTGAAGCTTTCTTT. Translated, it gives CASSGGNTEAFF. The full variable domain, in which reference TRBV7-9 and TRBJ1-1 provide the parts outside the CDR3, is DTGVSQNPRHKITKRGQNVTFRCDPISEHNRLYWYRQTLGQGPEFLTYFQNEAQLEKSRLLSDRFSAERPKGSFSTLEIQRTEQGDSAMYLCASSGGNTEAFFGQGTRLTVV.

There are many counts of this clonotype. The chain carries TRBV20-1 and TRBJ2-5; 7 bases match TRBD1. CDR3 length equals 13 residues. Looked up from germline, CDR1 is DFQATT and CDR2 is SNEGSKA (reference sequence). With V trimmed by 6 bases and J by 2 bases, 6 bases remained unmatched. CDR3 region: CSADGTVQETQYF. The CDR3 coding sequence is TGCAGTGCGGACGGGACAGTTCAAGAGACCCAGTACTTC.

Many counts were recorded for this clonotype. One end of the junction is discordant with germline, which a read error may explain. This chain joins TRBV7-7 and TRBJ2-2; the match to TRBD1 covers 7 bases. This CDR3 comprises 16 residues. Germline CDR1 SSHAT, CDR2 FNYEAQ (reference sequence). CDR3 DNA sequence: TGTGCTAGCAGCTTAGAGGCAGGGGGGAACACCGGGGAGCTGTTTTTT. Protein: CASSLEAGGNTGELFF.

There are many counts of this clonotype. The chain links TRBV3-1 to TRBJ2-4, with 7 bases lining up with TRBD1. The CDR3 is 12 amino acids. Trimming cost V 2 bases and J 12 bases; bases outside gene matches: 4. The germline CDR1 and CDR2 sequences are LGHDT and YNNKEL (reference sequence). The CDR3 sequence is CASSQYEGAQYF. The DNA of the CDR3 is TGTGCCAGCAGCCAATACGAGGGGGCTCAGTACTTC. The whole variable domain, filled in from reference TRBV3-1 and TRBJ2-4, reads DTAVSQTPKYLVTQMGNDKSIKCEQNLGHDTMYWYKQDSKKFLKIMFSYNNKELIINETVPNRFSPKSPDKAHLNLHINSLELGDSAVYFCASSQYEGAQYFGAGTRLSVL.

This clonotype has at least ten counts. The chain is built from TRBV3-1 and TRBJ2-2; D is uncertain. Germline CDR1 is LGHDT and CDR2 is YNNKEL (reference sequence). Trimming shortened V by 2 bases and J by 6 bases, and 7 bases separated the two germline ends. The CDR3 length is 13 residues. The CDR3 nucleotides are TGTGCCAGCAGCCAATTTTCTTCCGGGGAGCTGTTTTTT. Protein product: CASSQFSSGELFF.

This clonotype was counted at least ten times. The J gene is TRBJ2-2, the V gene TRBV6-5; perhaps D is TRBD1 or TRBD2 (5 bases each). The V gene's germline CDR1 is MNHEY and CDR2 SVGAGI. Trimming cost V 6 bases and J 3 bases, with 14 bases left between them. The CDR3 sequence is 15 residues long. CDR3 protein: CASSPGTDYTGELFF. The DNA of the CDR3 is TGTGCCAGCAGCCCCGGGACGGACTACACCGGGGAGCTGTTTTTT.

This clonotype was seen repeatedly, ten times or more. The V gene is TRBV10-3, the J gene TRBJ1-1; 7 nucleotides align to TRBD1. V trimming: 8 bases; J trimming: 2 bases; junction bases outside the gene matches: 11. CDR1 is ENHRY, CDR2 SYGVKD, per germline. The length of the CDR3 is 15 residues. CDR3 coding DNA: TGTGCCATCGCTCCCCGGACAGGAGGAAACACTGAAGCTTTCTTT. Its protein is CAIAPRTGGNTEAFF.

This clonotype was counted at least ten times. The V gene is TRBV12-3 or TRBV12-4, the J gene TRBJ2-1; 7 bases agree with TRBD2. V dropped 5 bases and J dropped 1; count of bases not matched to a gene: 14. The CDR3 has 18 amino acids. The CDR3 reads CASSRLGGWRGSYNEQFF. The CDR3 region has the DNA TGTGCCAGCAGTCGCCTCGGGGGGTGGCGGGGGTCCTACAATGAGCAGTTCTTC.

This clonotype occurred a few times. The rearrangement links TRBV10-3 to TRBJ1-2; D is possibly TRBD1 (5 bases). Trimming took off 1 base at V and 2 bases at J, with 11 bases between the two ends. CDR3 length: 15 residues. Germline V lookup: CDR1 ENHRY, CDR2 SYGVKD. DNA of the CDR3: TGTGCCATCAGTGAGTACAGGATGGCCAACTATGGCTACACCTTC. This sequence encodes CAISEYRMANYGYTF.

This clonotype occurred a few times. V is TRBV7-4 and J is TRBJ2-6; D uncertain. V lost 5 bases to trimming and J lost 13 bases, with 12 bases between them. The germline gives CDR1 SGHVT, CDR2 SQSDAQ. This CDR3 has 12 amino acids. CDR3 DNA: TGTGCCAGCAGCCCCCCTCCCTGGGTCCTGACTTTC. Its translation: CASSPPPWVLTF.